This passage covers 15 T cell receptor beta chains from one sample sequenced in a study of T-cell reconstitution after alpha-beta-depleted transplantation in children. Antigen specificity for these receptors is unknown. Library preparation (for TCRbeta) was performed with unique molecular identifiers. TCRdb recomputed calls from the PCR reads with MiXCR, one row per CDR3 protein. This sample has about 300,000 distinct CDR3 sequences, with roughly 7.8% found just once. Overall study results and limits: T-cell counts and diversity at one year post-transplant came mainly from newly produced T cells.

This sample comprised peripheral blood, obtained 360 days after TCRalphabeta/CD19-depleted stem cell transplant. The origin of the receptors is a female patient aged 2 to 10 who had a stem cell transplant for Fanconi anemia, so the T cells may come from the graft donor.

J is TRBJ1-5 and V is TRBV20-1; weak D call: TRBD1 (5 bases). CDR1 DFQATT and CDR2 SNEGSKA come from the germline V gene (reference sequence). The V end was cut by 3 bases, the J end by 1 base, with 16 bases between. The CDR3 spans 16 residues. The CDR3 loop is CSASRPGRGSNQPQHF. CDR3 sequence (DNA): TGCAGTGCTAGTAGGCCGGGGCGGGGAAGCAATCAGCCCCAGCATTTT.

This clonotype was seen many times. This chain joins TRBV20-1 and TRBJ1-5; possible D gene TRBD1, 5 bases. Germline CDR1 and CDR2: DFQATT and SNEGSKA (reference sequence). The CDR3 is 14 amino acids. Trimming took 5 bases from V and 3 from J, leaving 14 bases between them. Here the CDR3 DNA reads TGCAGTGCTGGGGACCTAACCCCCAATCAGCCCCAGCATTTT. This encodes CSAGDLTPNQPQHF.

The V call is TRBV20-1, the J call TRBJ2-1, with D tentatively TRBD2 (6 bases). The ends were cut back, 0 bases at V and 0 bases at J, with 18 bases in the middle. The CDR3 has 18 residues. Germline V CDR1 and CDR2: DFQATT, SNEGSKA (reference sequence). CDR3: CSARDPVAVISSYNEQFF. As DNA, the CDR3 is TGCAGTGCTAGAGATCCGGTAGCGGTAATAAGCTCCTACAATGAGCAGTTCTTC.

This clonotype was counted a few times. This rearrangement joins TRBV18 to TRBJ1-2; the D is unclear. With 0 bases removed from V and 5 bases from J, the gap between germline ends came to 10 bases. CDR1 is KGHSH, CDR2 LQKENI, per germline. The CDR3 is 14 residues long. This chain's CDR3 is CASSPPTRSYGYTF. CDR3 coding DNA: TGTGCCAGCTCACCACCGACCAGGAGTTATGGCTACACCTTC.

J is TRBJ2-1 and V is TRBV12-3 or TRBV12-4; D ambiguous. CDR3 length equals 15 residues. V was trimmed by 2 bases and J by 0 bases, leaving 8 bases between them. As DNA, the CDR3 is TGTGCCAGCAGTTTAACTCCGAGCTCCTACAATGAGCAGTTCTTC. It is translated as CASSLTPSSYNEQFF.

The chain links TRBV12-2 to TRBJ2-2; TRBD1, the D gene given by the table, was not confirmed from the DNA. TRBV12-2 is tagged as a pseudogene. This CDR3 is built from 18 residues. CDR3 nucleotides: TGTGCAAGTCGCCCCCGGCCCCGCGTGCTAGCGGAGACCGGGGAGCTGTTTTTT. Protein sequence: CASRPRPRVLAETGELFF.

Ten or more counts support this clonotype. This rearrangement joins TRBV27 to TRBJ1-3; 7 bases are a match to TRBD1. Germline trimming cut 5 bases from V and 0 bases from J; bases unmatched to any gene: 10. CDR1 is MNHEY and CDR2 is SMNVEV in the germline V gene (reference sequence). The CDR3 runs 17 residues. CDR3 nucleotides: TGTGCCAGCAGTGAGACGGCCGGGACAGTCTCTGGAAACACCATATATTTT. It yields the protein CASSETAGTVSGNTIYF.

This clonotype showed up many times. The chain is built from TRBV20-1 and TRBJ2-1; 7 nucleotides match TRBD2. Germline-derived CDR1 and CDR2 are DFQATT and SNEGSKA (reference sequence). The CDR3 runs 15 residues. After removal of 3 bases from V and 4 bases from J, the junction contained 9 bases not matched to a gene. In nucleotides, the CDR3 is TGCAGTGCTAGCGAGCGGGGCCGCGGGTACAATGAGCAGTTCTTC. Protein product: CSASERGRGYNEQFF.

This clonotype was recorded at least ten times. The chain couples TRBV7-8 to TRBJ1-5, with D perhaps matching TRBD1 (5 bases). This CDR3 has 14 residues. The germline V gene has CDR1 SGHVS and CDR2 FQNEAQ. V was cut by 3 bases and J by 7 bases, with 13 bases left in between. Here the CDR3 DNA reads TGTGCCAGCAGCTTCGGCGACAGTCGACAGCCCCAGCATTTT. The encoded protein is CASSFGDSRQPQHF.

This clonotype was seen at least ten times. The chain combines TRBV20-1 with TRBJ2-5, with TRBD1 matching over 11 bases. V lost 1 base to trimming and J lost 2 bases; unmatched junction nucleotides: 9. Germline V lookup: CDR1 DFQATT, CDR2 SNEGSKA (reference sequence). The CDR3 is 17 residues long. The CDR3, as DNA: TGCAGTGCTAGAGCGTTCCGTGGGACAGGGGGTCAAGAGACCCAGTACTTC. Translated: CSARAFRGTGGQETQYF.

This clonotype occurred many times. J is TRBJ2-5 and V is TRBV20-1; a weak D match, TRBD2 (5 bases). V lost 3 bases to trimming and J lost 0 bases, with 14 bases between them. CDR1 is DFQATT, CDR2 SNEGSKA, per germline (reference sequence). The CDR3 consists of 15 residues. The CDR3 DNA follows: TGCAGTGCTAGTCCGTCTAGCTATAACCAAGAGACCCAGTACTTC. It specifies CSASPSSYNQETQYF.

This clonotype was observed a handful of times. This CDR3 is CASSHPQASGMNEQFF. The CDR3 DNA reads TGCGCCAGCAGCCACCCCCAAGCTAGCGGGATGAATGAGCAGTTCTTC. The chain employs TRBV4-1 and TRBJ2-1, with TRBD2 identical over 9 bases. The CDR3 covers 16 residues. J gave up 7 bases and V 3 bases, and 10 bases lay outside the gene matches. The V gene's germline CDR1 is MGHRA and CDR2 YSYEKL.

This clonotype has at least ten counts. V usage is TRBV29-1 and J usage is TRBJ2-3, with D possibly being TRBD1 (6 bases). Germline CDR1 and CDR2: SQVTM and ANQGSEA. V lost 7 bases, J lost 0 bases, and 17 bases lay in between. CDR3 length: 15 residues. The CDR3 nucleotides read TGCAGCGCCCGCGACAGGTCGCCGAGCACAGATACGCAGTATTTT. Translation gives CSARDRSPSTDTQYF.

The chain couples TRBV6-5 to TRBJ1-2; possibly TRBD1 for D (5 bases). There are 12 residues in the CDR3. Germline CDR1 and CDR2: MNHEY and SVGAGI. Trimming took 6 bases from V and 3 from J, leaving 8 bases between them. CDR3 nucleotides: TGTGCCAGCAGGGACATACACTATGGCTACACCTTC. Translating it yields CASRDIHYGYTF.

This clonotype was detected many times. The chain uses TRBV6-5 and TRBJ2-1; D gene uncertain. CDR1 MNHEY and CDR2 SVGAGI come from the germline V gene. This CDR3 is 19 amino acids long. V dropped 0 bases and J dropped 0 bases, with 18 bases sitting between them. This CDR3 is CASSYSITFVVRSYNEQFF. The DNA for the CDR3 is TGTGCCAGCAGTTACTCGATTACCTTTGTAGTTCGCTCCTACAATGAGCAGTTCTTC.